These T cell receptor beta chains were read from a single sample in a study of cytomegalovirus exposure and HLA in healthy donors. Using immunoSEQ multiplex PCR, the repertoire was profiled, and TCRdb retains in-frame clones only, with some absent. The table shows roughly 150,000 clones, with around 92% occurring only once. Sequencing input: PBMCs. The receptor source for this set is a man in his late teens or twenties in good health and CMV-seropositive. The CDR3 runs from the conserved cysteine through the conserved F or W. D genes are given only for firm matches. A row's size may be missing; if present it is once, few, many or a size class.

>TRBJ2-2|TRBD1|.|TRBV2
CASRPRQGENTGELFF
TGTGCCAGCAGACCCAGGCAGGGGGAGAACACCGGGGAGCTGTTTTTT
>TRBJ2-7|TRBD1|.|TRBV19
CASSRDRISEQYF
TGTGCCAGTAGTAGGGACAGGATTTCCGAGCAGTACTTC
>TRBJ2-3|.|.|TRBV5-6
CASSRRDTQYF
TGTGCCAGCAGCCGCAGGGATACGCAGTATTTT
>TRBJ2-7|.|.|TRBV28
CASSGGGENEQYF
TGTGCCAGCAGCGGTGGCGGGGAGAACGAGCAGTACTTC
>TRBJ1-2|.|.|TRBV5-1
CASSLGASRERNYGYTF
TGCGCCAGCAGCTTGGGGGCTTCCAGGGAAAGGAACTATGGCTACACCTTC
>TRBJ2-7|TRBD2|.|TRBV28
CASSFSRGVRLAGDYEQYF
TGTGCCAGCAGTTTTAGTAGGGGCGTCAGACTAGCGGGAGATTACGAGCAGTACTTC
>TRBJ1-4|.|.|TRBV6-5
CASSHREREKLFF
TGTGCCAGCAGCCATAGAGAGCGTGAAAAACTGTTTTTT
>TRBJ1-2|.|.|TRBV18
CASSPETANGYTF
TGTGCCAGCTCACCGGAGACAGCGAATGGCTACACCTTC
>TRBJ2-7|TRBD2|.|TRBV7-9
CASSVGGGTSYEQYF
TGTGCCAGCAGCGTCGGGGGGGGGACGTCCTACGAGCAGTACTTC
>TRBJ1-5|TRBD1|.|TRBV19
CASSIAQGGRQPQHF
TGTGCCAGTAGTATAGCGCAGGGGGGCAGGCAGCCCCAGCATTTT
>TRBJ2-2|.|.|TRBV5-1
CASSSGGGTPGELFF
TGCGCCAGCAGCTCGGGGGGCGGGACCCCCGGGGAGCTGTTTTTT
>TRBJ2-5|.|.|TRBV2
CASSLRGETQYF
TGTGCCAGCAGCCTGAGGGGGGAGACCCAGTACTTC
>TRBJ1-5|TRBD1|.|TRBV19
CASSIKGAGQPQHF
TGTGCCAGTAGTATTAAGGGGGCTGGTCAGCCCCAGCATTTT
>TRBJ2-5|TRBD1|.|TRBV5-1
CASSSGQGRETQYF
TGCGCCAGCAGCAGCGGACAGGGCCGAGAGACCCAGTACTTC
>TRBJ2-1|TRBD2|.|TRBV25-1
CASSELGGSGRNNEQFF
TGTGCCAGCAGTGAACTTGGGGGTAGCGGGAGGAATAATGAGCAGTTCTTC
>TRBJ2-7|TRBD1|.|TRBV27
CASGDRVSYEQYF
TGTGCCAGCGGGGACAGGGTTTCCTACGAGCAGTACTTC
>TRBJ2-7|.|.|TRBV6-1
CASSNRGGAGQEQYF
TGTGCCAGCAGTAACCGAGGGGGGGCAGGGCAAGAGCAGTACTTC
>TRBJ1-5|.|.|TRBV5-1
CASSLNSRNQPQHF
TGCGCCAGCAGCTTAAACAGCCGCAATCAGCCCCAGCATTTT
>TRBJ2-7|.|.|TRBV19
CASSIASQPSYEQYF
TGTGCCAGTAGTATAGCCAGTCAACCCTCCTACGAGCAGTACTTC
>TRBJ1-3|.|.|TRBV9
CASSVGLETGNTIYF
TGTGCCAGCAGCGTAGGTTTAGAGACTGGAAACACCATATATTTT
>TRBJ2-1|TRBD1|.|TRBV5-1
CASSFRQGFYNEQFF
TGCGCCAGCAGCTTCAGACAGGGTTTCTACAATGAGCAGTTCTTC
>TRBJ2-7|TRBD2|.|TRBV4-2
CASSQDQRLAGVYEQYF
TGTGCCAGCAGCCAAGATCAGCGACTAGCGGGAGTGTACGAGCAGTACTTC
>TRBJ2-3|TRBD2|.|TRBV10-3
CAISEGTKPTDTQYF
TGTGCCATCAGTGAGGGGACTAAACCCACGGATACGCAGTATTTT
>TRBJ2-7|.|.|TRBV28
CASSLRGLSYEQYF
TGTGCCAGCAGTTTAAGAGGCCTCTCCTACGAGCAGTACTTC
>TRBJ1-2|.|.|TRBV4-1
CASSQVSTAYGYTF
TGCGCCAGCAGCCAAGTTTCGACAGCTTATGGCTACACCTTC
>TRBJ2-7|.|.|TRBV14
CASSLGAYEQYF
TGTGCCAGCAGCCTCGGAGCCTACGAGCAGTACTTC
>TRBJ2-3|.|.|TRBV4-2
CASSQPDTTTGTQYF
TGTGCCAGCAGCCAACCCGACACCACCACTGGTACGCAGTATTTT
>TRBJ1-4|.|once|TRBV28
CASGDSGEKLFF
TGTGCCAGCGGTGACAGTGGTGAAAAACTGTTTTTT
>TRBJ2-2|.|.|TRBV21-1
CASMRAGGNTGELFF
TGTGCCAGCATGCGAGCGGGAGGGAACACCGGGGAGCTGTTTTTT
>TRBJ2-2|TRBD1|.|TRBV7-3
CASSSQGVDTGELFF
TGTGCCAGCAGCTCCCAGGGGGTAGACACCGGGGAGCTGTTTTTT
>TRBJ2-3|.|.|TRBV7-3
CASSPGQEDTQYF
TGTGCCAGCAGCCCTGGACAAGAGGATACGCAGTATTTT
>TRBJ1-4|TRBD1|.|TRBV5-4
CASSDRVEEKLFF
TGTGCCAGCAGTGACAGGGTAGAAGAAAAACTGTTTTTT
>TRBJ1-5|.|.|TRBV5-5
CASSLGIGDQPQHF
TGTGCCAGCAGCTTGGGCATAGGAGATCAGCCCCAGCATTTT
>TRBJ1-2|TRBD1|.|TRBV28
CASSPGQGVDGYTF
TGTGCCAGCAGTCCGGGACAGGGAGTAGATGGCTACACCTTC
>TRBJ2-2|TRBD1|once|TRBV7-9
CASNQRQGANTGELFF
TGTGCCAGCAACCAAAGACAGGGGGCGAACACCGGGGAGCTGTTTTTT
>TRBJ1-1|.|.|TRBV6-1
CASSRSTVAQTEAFF
TGTGCCAGCAGCCGCTCGACAGTGGCACAGACTGAAGCTTTCTTT
>TRBJ2-2|TRBD1|.|TRBV4-2
CASSQAGGNTGELFF
TGTGCCAGCAGCCAAGCAGGGGGTAACACCGGGGAGCTGTTTTTT
>TRBJ2-2|.|.|TRBV19
CASSILATGELFF
TGTGCCAGTAGTATTCTGGCAACCGGGGAGCTGTTTTTT
>TRBJ2-7|TRBD2|few|TRBV7-2
CASSPPLAAQYF
TGTGCCAGCAGCCCGCCCCTAGCGGCACAGTACTTC
>TRBJ2-2|TRBD2|.|TRBV19
CASRPGLASTGELFF
TGTGCCAGTAGACCGGGACTAGCTAGCACCGGGGAGCTGTTTTTT
>TRBJ1-3|.|.|TRBV6-5
CASRVRRTGNTIYF
TGTGCCAGCAGAGTACGGAGGACTGGAAACACCATATATTTT